This record concerns one T cell receptor beta chain sequence. Germline loops: CDR1 SGHTA, CDR2 FQGNSA. This CDR3 has 14 amino acids. Trimming removed 5 bases from V and 2 bases from J, with 13 bases in between. Followed over time, Seattle patients had been enrolled while infection was active. These data are taken from a study of blood T cell repertoires in COVID-19. Study as a whole: Whether acute or convalescent, the COVID-19 samples came from the United States, Italy and Spain. Sample material is recorded as cDNA or gDNA derived from T cells, B-cell-depleted T cells, or PBMCs.

Per the authors' pipeline: Quantification of nucleated cells was approximated via reference gene primer amplification. Profiled with immunoSEQ multiplex PCR; TCRdb holds only in-frame clones, not every one. From that table come the V and J calls and clone size; the DNA was used to work out D and trimming. This table has some 200,000 clones, around 85% appearing once. J is TRBJ2-7 and V is TRBV7-2, with D possibly being TRBD1 (6 bases). Sequencing was performed on peripheral blood. The receptor's source is a woman in her 70s with COVID-19, enrolled during active disease. The CDR3 is CASSQNTGPYEQYF. The CDR3 DNA follows: TGTGCCAGCAGCCAAAATACAGGGCCCTACGAGCAGTACTTC. The whole variable domain, remainder taken from reference TRBV7-2 and TRBJ2-7, is GAGVSQSPSNKVTEKGKDVELRCDPISGHTALYWYRQSLGQGLEFLIYFQGNSAPDKSGLPSDRFSAERTGGSVSTLTIQRTQQEDSAVYLCASSQNTGPYEQYFGPGTRLTVT.